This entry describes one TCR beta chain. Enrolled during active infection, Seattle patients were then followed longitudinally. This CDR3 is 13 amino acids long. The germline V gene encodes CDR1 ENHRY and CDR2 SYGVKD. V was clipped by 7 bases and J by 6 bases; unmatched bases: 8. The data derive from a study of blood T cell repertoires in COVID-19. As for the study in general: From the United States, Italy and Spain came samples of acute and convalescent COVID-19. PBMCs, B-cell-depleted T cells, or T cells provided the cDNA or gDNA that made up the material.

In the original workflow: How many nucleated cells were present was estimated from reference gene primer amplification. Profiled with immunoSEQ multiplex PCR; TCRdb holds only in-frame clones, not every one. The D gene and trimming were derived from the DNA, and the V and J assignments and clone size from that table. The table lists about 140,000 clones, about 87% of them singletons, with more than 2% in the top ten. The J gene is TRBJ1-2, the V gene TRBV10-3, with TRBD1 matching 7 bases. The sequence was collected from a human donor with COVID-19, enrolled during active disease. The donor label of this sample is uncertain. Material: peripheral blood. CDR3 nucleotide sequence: TGTGCCATCACTTTTGACAGGGTAGATGGCTACACCTTC. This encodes CAITFDRVDGYTF.